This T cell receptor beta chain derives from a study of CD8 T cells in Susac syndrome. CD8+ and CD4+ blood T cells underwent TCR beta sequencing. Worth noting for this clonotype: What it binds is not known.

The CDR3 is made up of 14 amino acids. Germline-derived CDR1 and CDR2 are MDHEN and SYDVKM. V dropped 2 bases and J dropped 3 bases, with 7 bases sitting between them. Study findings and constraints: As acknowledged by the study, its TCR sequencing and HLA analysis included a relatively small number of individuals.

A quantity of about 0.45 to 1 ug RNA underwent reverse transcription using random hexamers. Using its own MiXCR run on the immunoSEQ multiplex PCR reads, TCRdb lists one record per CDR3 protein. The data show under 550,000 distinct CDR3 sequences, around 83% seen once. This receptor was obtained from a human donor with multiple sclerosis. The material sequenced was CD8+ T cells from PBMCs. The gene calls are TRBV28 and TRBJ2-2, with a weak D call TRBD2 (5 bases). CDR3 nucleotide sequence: TGTGCCAGCAGTTTACCGGGATACACCGGGGAGCTGTTTTTT. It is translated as CASSLPGYTGELFF.